This passage covers 23 T cell receptor beta chains from one sample sequenced in a study of blood T cell repertoires in COVID-19. This table comes from immunoSEQ multiplex PCR, and its TCRdb copy is limited to in-frame clones, with some not included. The repertoire holds 150,000 to 250,000 clones, with around 79% as singletons. The specimen was peripheral blood. These receptors came from a woman in her 40s with COVID-19, enrolled during active disease.

CDR3 sequence reads: CASSSVAGYGYTF. The CDR3 coding sequence is TGTGCCAGCAGTTCGGTCGCAGGGTATGGCTACACCTTC. The chain recombines TRBV6-2 or TRBV6-3 with TRBJ1-2; D may be TRBD1 (5 bases). CDR3 length: 13 residues. V gave up 4 bases and J gave up 5 bases, with 11 bases separating them. Germline V gene data show CDR1 as MNHEY and CDR2 as SVGEGT.

The DNA of the CDR3 is TGTGCCTGGAGTGTACCGGGAGCCAACATTCAGTACTTC. Translation gives CAWSVPGANIQYF. The chain combines TRBV30 with TRBJ2-4, with D maybe TRBD2 (6 bases). The CDR3 is 13 amino acids. Trimming cost V 0 bases and J 7 bases, with 10 bases left between them. Germline V gene data show CDR1 as GTSNPN and CDR2 as SVGIG (reference sequence).

The genes are TRBV5-1 and TRBJ1-4; the D is unclear. Trimming took 0 bases from V and 7 from J, leaving 13 bases between them. This CDR3 has 15 residues. Germline V gene sequence: CDR1 SGHRS, CDR2 YFSETQ. The CDR3 sequence: CASSLDAEGGEKLFF. CDR3 in DNA: TGCGCCAGCAGCTTGGATGCGGAGGGAGGTGAAAAACTGTTTTTT.

This clone showed up just a few times. V is TRBV5-4 and J is TRBJ1-2; maybe TRBD1 (6 bases). Trimming removed 3 bases from V and 9 bases from J, with 24 bases in between. The germline V gene has CDR1 SGHNT and CDR2 YYREEE (reference sequence). This CDR3 has 16 amino acids. The CDR3 spells CASSWMDRTDSKSYTF. The CDR3 DNA is TGTGCCAGCAGCTGGATGGACAGAACAGATTCTAAGAGCTACACCTTC.

The gene calls are TRBV7-6 and TRBJ2-3; TRBD1 matches at 9 bases. Germline CDR1 reads SGHVS; CDR2 reads FNYEAQ. The junction had 4 bases not matched to a gene; V was cut back by 5 bases and J by 1 base. This CDR3 spans 15 amino acids. As DNA, the CDR3 is TGTGCCAGCAGCACAAGGACAGGGGGCACAGATACGCAGTATTTT. Translating gives CASSTRTGGTDTQYF.

The rearrangement uses TRBV11-2 and TRBJ2-3, with 10 nucleotides matching TRBD2. The germline V gene encodes CDR1 SGHAT and CDR2 FQNNGV. The CDR3 is 16 residues long. J lost 2 bases, V lost 1 base, and 3 bases had no gene match. CDR3 sequence: CASSLGTSGATDTQYF. CDR3 bases: TGTGCCAGCAGCTTAGGAACTAGCGGGGCCACAGATACGCAGTATTTT.

The J gene is TRBJ1-1, the V gene TRBV5-1; TRBD1 is a possible D gene (6 bases). V was clipped by 0 bases and J by 1 base, with 10 bases between them. The CDR3 runs 15 residues. Per germline, CDR1 SGHRS and CDR2 YFSETQ. This CDR3 is CASSLEDSGNTEAFF. CDR3 in DNA: TGCGCCAGCAGCTTGGAGGACAGTGGGAACACTGAAGCTTTCTTT.

The rearrangement joins TRBV6-1 to TRBJ1-2, with a weak D call TRBD1 (5 bases). This CDR3 is 15 amino acids long. Germline CDR1 reads MNHNS; CDR2 reads SASEGT. With 3 bases removed from V and 2 bases from J, the gap between germline ends came to 13 bases. CDR3 in amino acids: CASSDGGGGNYGYTF. The CDR3, as DNA: TGTGCCAGCAGTGATGGCGGGGGGGGGAACTATGGCTACACCTTC.

This clone was seen ten or more times. V and J are TRBV7-2 and TRBJ1-5; D is perhaps TRBD1 (6 bases). The CDR3 runs to 19 residues. Trimming pared 5 bases from V and 0 bases from J, leaving 23 bases between. CDR1 SGHTA and CDR2 FQGNSA come from the germline V gene. CDR3 bases: TGTGCCAGCAGCCAGTTCGTGACAGGACCCGTTTATAGCAATCAGCCCCAGCATTTT. It is translated as CASSQFVTGPVYSNQPQHF.

The table lists this clone with a count of one. The genes are TRBV4-2 and TRBJ1-2, with a weak D call TRBD1 (6 bases). Trimming removed 0 bases at V and 7 bases at J, with 12 bases between. Germline CDR1 reads LGHNA; CDR2 reads YNFKEQ. The CDR3 runs to 14 residues. CDR3 protein: CASSQEAGAGGYTF. The CDR3 DNA reads as TGTGCCAGCAGCCAAGAGGCAGGGGCGGGTGGCTACACCTTC.

V usage is TRBV7-2 and J usage is TRBJ1-1, with 7 bases that match TRBD1. V was pared by 5 bases and J by 0 bases, with 6 bases of the junction left unmatched. This CDR3 has 15 amino acids. Germline V gives CDR1 SGHTA, CDR2 FQGNSA. The CDR3, as DNA: TGTGCCAGCAGCCGGCAGGACAGGTTGAACACTGAAGCTTTCTTT. Its protein is CASSRQDRLNTEAFF.

This chain uses TRBV18 with TRBJ1-3, with unresolved D. CDR1 KGHSH and CDR2 LQKENI come from the germline V gene. The CDR3 is 17 amino acids. Trimming left V 0 bases short and J 5 bases short, with 17 bases between. The CDR3 sequence: CASSPPLVSGARNTIYF. CDR3 nucleotides: TGTGCCAGCTCACCACCCTTGGTGTCGGGAGCGAGAAACACCATATATTTT.

The rearrangement joins TRBV5-5 to TRBJ1-1; perhaps TRBD1 as D (6 bases). V was shortened by 2 bases and J by 5 bases, with 10 bases between the two germline ends. Germline V gene data show CDR1 as SGHKS and CDR2 as YYEKEE (reference sequence). The CDR3 runs to 13 residues. The CDR3 DNA sequence: TGTGCCAGCAGCTTAATGACAGGAACTGAAGCTTTCTTT. Translated, it gives CASSLMTGTEAFF.

The chain uses TRBV29-1 and TRBJ2-6; TRBD1 might be the D (5 bases). There are 14 residues in the CDR3. V lost 8 bases and J 4 bases, leaving 15 bases between the germline ends. Germline CDR1 is SQVTM and CDR2 is ANQGSEA. The CDR3 nucleotides read TGCAGCCCCGGAAGGGGATCAGGGGCCAACGTCCTGACTTTC. This codes for CSPGRGSGANVLTF.

The chain is built from TRBV10-2 and TRBJ1-5; weak D call: TRBD1 (6 bases). Germline lookup yields CDR1 WSHSY and CDR2 SAAADI. Trimming took off 5 bases at V and 3 bases at J, with 8 bases between the two ends. The CDR3 extends over 13 amino acids. In DNA form, the CDR3 reads TGCGCCAGCAGTCGGGACAACAATCAGCCCCAGCATTTT. As protein: CASSRDNNQPQHF.

This clone was counted a single time. CDR3 protein: CASSESWQAGPHEGYTF. The CDR3 bases are TGCGCCAGCAGTGAGTCGTGGCAGGCGGGACCCCATGAGGGCTACACCTTC. The chain is built from TRBV10-2 and TRBJ1-2; tentatively, D is TRBD1 (5 bases). With 0 bases removed from V and 8 bases from J, the gap between germline ends came to 22 bases. The length of the CDR3 is 17 residues. Germline V gene lookup returns CDR1 WSHSY and CDR2 SAAADI.

The chain joins TRBV27 to TRBJ1-5; 10 nucleotides match TRBD1. Germline assignment: CDR1 MNHEY and CDR2 SMNVEV (reference sequence). The junction had 4 bases not matched to a gene; V was cut back by 7 bases and J by 4 bases. The CDR3 is 14 residues long. CDR3 nucleotides: TGTGCCAGCAAACCGGGACAGGGGAATCAGCCCCAGCATTTT. Translation gives CASKPGQGNQPQHF.

This clone came up once. This chain uses TRBV5-1 with TRBJ1-6, with D possibly matching TRBD1 (5 bases). The germline V gene encodes CDR1 SGHRS and CDR2 YFSETQ. V lost 0 bases and J 7 bases, leaving 14 bases between the germline ends. CDR3 length equals 16 residues. The CDR3 here is CASSLEGAVFNSPLHF. DNA of the CDR3: TGCGCCAGCAGCTTGGAAGGGGCTGTATTCAATTCACCCCTCCACTTT.

J is TRBJ1-1 and V is TRBV19, with D possibly being TRBD1 (6 bases). Trimming removed 5 bases at V and 1 base at J, with 14 bases between. The CDR3 has 15 amino acids. Germline V gene sequence: CDR1 LNHDA, CDR2 SQIVND (reference sequence). The CDR3 DNA is TGTGCCAGTAGTCAAGGGGGATCCGCGAACACTGAAGCTTTCTTT. Translation gives CASSQGGSANTEAFF.

The sample holds a few counts of this clone. The chain combines TRBV10-3 with TRBJ2-7, with D maybe TRBD1 (6 bases). Per the germline V gene, CDR1 is ENHRY and CDR2 is SYGVKD. V gave up 5 bases and J gave up 3 bases, with 14 bases separating them. The CDR3 runs to 14 residues. This CDR3 reads CAISYAADSYEQYF. CDR3 bases: TGTGCCATCAGTTACGCGGCGGACAGCTACGAGCAGTACTTC.

In DNA form, the CDR3 reads TGTGCCAGCAGTCCCACGAGCGGGGAGGAGACCCAGTACTTC. Amino acids: CASSPTSGEETQYF. The chain is built from TRBV28 and TRBJ2-5; TRBD2 matches at 7 bases. V gave up 5 bases and J gave up 5 bases; unmatched junction bases: 8. The germline V gene encodes CDR1 MDHEN and CDR2 SYDVKM. The CDR3 totals 14 residues.

The CDR3 region is CASSIARGPYEQYF. Written as DNA, the CDR3 is TGTGCCAGTAGTATCGCCAGGGGGCCCTACGAGCAGTACTTC. This rearrangement joins TRBV19 to TRBJ2-7, with 8 bases identical to TRBD1. Germline values: CDR1 LNHDA, CDR2 SQIVND (reference sequence). The CDR3 contains 14 residues. V lost 3 bases to trimming and J lost 2 bases; unmatched junction nucleotides: 3.

The chain has TRBV5-1 and TRBJ1-1, with no clear D. Per the germline V gene, CDR1 is SGHRS and CDR2 is YFSETQ. The CDR3 runs 15 residues. Trimming left V 0 bases short and J 3 bases short, with 12 bases between. Here the CDR3 DNA reads TGCGCCAGCAGCTTGGAGGTCAGGTTGGACACTGAAGCTTTCTTT. It yields the protein CASSLEVRLDTEAFF.